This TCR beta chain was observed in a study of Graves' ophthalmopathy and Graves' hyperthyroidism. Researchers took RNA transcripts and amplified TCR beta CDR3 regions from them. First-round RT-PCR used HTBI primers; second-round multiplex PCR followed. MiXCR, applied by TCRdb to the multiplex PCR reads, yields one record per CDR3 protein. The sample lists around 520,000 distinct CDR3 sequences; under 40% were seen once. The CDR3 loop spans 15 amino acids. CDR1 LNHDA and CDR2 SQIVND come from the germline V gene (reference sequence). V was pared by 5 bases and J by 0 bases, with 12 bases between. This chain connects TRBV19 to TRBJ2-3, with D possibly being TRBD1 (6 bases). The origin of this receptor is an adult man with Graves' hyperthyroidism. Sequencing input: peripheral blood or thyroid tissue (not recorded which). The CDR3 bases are TGTGCCAGTAGTGGCAGGGGCCCTAGCACAGATACGCAGTATTTT. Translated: CASSGRGPSTDTQYF.